Listed here are 8 T cell receptor beta chains from one sample, sequenced in a study of blood T cell repertoires in COVID-19 (dated by TCRdb to between 2020 and 2021). The library was obtained by the immunoSEQ multiplex PCR assay. The table comes from immuneACCESS by way of TCRdb, which keeps in-frame sequences with V and J called. Part of the clones is missing from these tables; in studies checked, under half for an unresolved V gene and the rest for unknown reasons. The sample table shows approximately 74,000 clones, and more than 75% are seen once. Roughly 2% of the sample goes to the ten largest clones. Material: peripheral blood. The receptors stem from a woman in her sixties or seventies with acute or convalescent COVID-19.

The CDR3 DNA sequence: TGTGCCAGCAGCTTAACGATATGGGACAGGCTCTCTGGAAACACCATATATTTT. Encoded protein: CASSLTIWDRLSGNTIYF. This chain joins TRBV7-2 and TRBJ1-3; 8 bases line up with TRBD1. Germline CDR1 and CDR2: SGHTA and FQGNSA. Unmatched junction bases numbered 9, after V lost 2 bases and J lost 0 bases. The CDR3 contains 18 residues.

The gene calls are TRBV2 and TRBJ2-7, with TRBD1 matching over 7 bases. The CDR3 sequence is 14 residues long. After removal of 5 bases from V and 0 bases from J, the junction contained 4 bases not matched to a gene. CDR1 SNHLY and CDR2 FYNNEI come from the germline V gene. CDR3 coding DNA: TGTGCCAGCAGTCCTGGGACAGCCTCCTACGAGCAGTACTTC. Translated, it gives CASSPGTASYEQYF.

The V and J genes are TRBV7-2 and TRBJ1-2; 7 bases fit TRBD1. J lost 4 bases, V lost 1 base, and 3 bases had no gene match. This CDR3 is 14 amino acids long. Per the germline V gene, CDR1 is SGHTA and CDR2 is FQGNSA. The CDR3, as DNA: TGTGCCAGCAGCTTAGACAGGGGTGGCTATGGCTACACCTTC. Its translation: CASSLDRGGYGYTF.

This chain uses TRBV7-6 with TRBJ1-4, with a possible D match to TRBD1 (5 bases). The CDR3 length is 15 residues. Germline CDR1 and CDR2: SGHVS and FNYEAQ. With 7 bases removed from V and 4 bases from J, the gap between germline ends came to 16 bases. Written as DNA, the CDR3 is TGTGCCAGCACCCAAGGCGGGGGGGTTAATGAAAAACTGTTTTTT. This translates into CASTQGGGVNEKLFF.

V usage is TRBV15 and J usage is TRBJ1-1, with 7 nucleotides matching TRBD1. The V and J ends lost 5 bases and 3 bases, in that order; junction bases with no gene match: 9. Germline loops: CDR1 LNHNV, CDR2 YYDKDF (reference sequence). The CDR3 runs 15 residues. The DNA for the CDR3 is TGTGCCACCAGCTCCGGACAGGAATTCTACACTGAAGCTTTCTTT. Its translation: CATSSGQEFYTEAFF.

The chain has TRBV2 and TRBJ1-4, with unresolved D. The CDR3 totals 16 residues. Trimming pared 1 base from V and 7 bases from J, leaving 16 bases between. The germline CDR1 and CDR2 sequences are SNHLY and FYNNEI. Here the CDR3 DNA reads TGTGCCAGCAGTGAAGAAAGGTCCGGGAGGAGTGAAAAACTGTTTTTT. Its protein is CASSEERSGRSEKLFF.

This chain links TRBV6-5 with TRBJ2-7; 8 bases match TRBD2. This CDR3 region has 15 residues. The J segment lost 3 bases and the V segment lost 4 bases, leaving 8 bases of the junction unmatched. In germline, CDR1 is MNHEY, CDR2 SVGAGI. The chain's CDR3 is CASSLRWSGSYEQYF. The CDR3 DNA reads as TGTGCCAGCAGTTTGCGTTGGAGCGGGAGCTACGAGCAGTACTTC.

The V call is TRBV2, the J call TRBJ1-1; 8 bases are shared with TRBD1. There are 15 residues in the CDR3. Germline V CDR1 and CDR2: SNHLY, FYNNEI. J gave up 5 bases and V 4 bases, and 9 bases lay outside the gene matches. CDR3 in amino acids: CASSVGQGARTEAFF. DNA for the CDR3: TGTGCCAGCAGTGTGGGCCAGGGGGCTCGGACTGAAGCTTTCTTT.